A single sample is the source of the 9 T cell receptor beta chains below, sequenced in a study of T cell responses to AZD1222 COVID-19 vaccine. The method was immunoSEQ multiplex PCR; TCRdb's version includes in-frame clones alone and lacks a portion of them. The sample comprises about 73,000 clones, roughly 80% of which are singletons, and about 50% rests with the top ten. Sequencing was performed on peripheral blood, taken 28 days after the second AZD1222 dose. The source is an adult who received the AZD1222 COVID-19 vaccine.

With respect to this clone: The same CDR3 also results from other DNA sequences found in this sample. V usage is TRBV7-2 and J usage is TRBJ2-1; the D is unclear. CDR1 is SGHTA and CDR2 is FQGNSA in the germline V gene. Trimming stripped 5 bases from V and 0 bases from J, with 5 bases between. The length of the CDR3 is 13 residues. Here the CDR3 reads CASSPGSYNEQFF. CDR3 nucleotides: TGTGCCAGCAGCCCAGGCTCCTACAATGAGCAGTTCTTC.

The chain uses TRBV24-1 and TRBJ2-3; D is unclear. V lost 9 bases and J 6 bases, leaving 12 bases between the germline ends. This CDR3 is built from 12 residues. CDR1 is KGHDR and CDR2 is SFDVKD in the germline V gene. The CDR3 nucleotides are TGTGCCACCGTAGATTGGCGGGATACGCAGTATTTT. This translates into CATVDWRDTQYF.

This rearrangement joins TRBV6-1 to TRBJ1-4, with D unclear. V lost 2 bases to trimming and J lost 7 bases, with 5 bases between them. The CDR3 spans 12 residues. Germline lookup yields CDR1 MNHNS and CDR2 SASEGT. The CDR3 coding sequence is TGTGCCAGCAGTGAATTCGCTGAAAAACTGTTTTTT. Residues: CASSEFAEKLFF.

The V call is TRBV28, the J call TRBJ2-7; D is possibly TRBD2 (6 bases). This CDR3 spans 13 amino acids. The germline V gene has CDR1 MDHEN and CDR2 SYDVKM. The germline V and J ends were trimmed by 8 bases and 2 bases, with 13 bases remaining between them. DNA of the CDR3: TGTGCCAGCGCCCCGCGGGGTCCCTACGAGCAGTACTTC. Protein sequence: CASAPRGPYEQYF.

CDR3 amino acids: CASSPSITENTEAFF. For the CDR3, the DNA is TGTGCCAGCAGCCCGTCAATCACAGAGAACACTGAAGCTTTCTTT. This chain connects TRBV9 to TRBJ1-1; no reliable D call. Trimming removed 4 bases at V and 1 base at J, with 14 bases between. The CDR3 sequence is 15 residues long. Germline CDR1 reads SGDLS; CDR2 reads YYNGEE.

Here the CDR3 reads CASRRVNTEAFF. CDR3 in DNA: TGTGCCAGTCGGAGGGTGAACACTGAAGCTTTCTTT. The chain combines TRBV28 with TRBJ1-1; no definite D call. The CDR3 sequence is 12 residues long. Germline CDR1 is MDHEN and CDR2 is SYDVKM. V lost 9 bases, J lost 0 bases, and 8 bases lay in between.

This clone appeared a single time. The CDR3 spells CASSLAATGTSGTSLRTDTQYF. As DNA, the CDR3 is TGTGCCAGCAGTTTAGCGGCGACAGGGACTAGCGGGACAAGCCTGAGGACAGATACGCAGTATTTT. This sequence joins TRBV28 and TRBJ2-3; TRBD2 aligns across 13 bases. Germline V gene sequence: CDR1 MDHEN, CDR2 SYDVKM. This CDR3 has 22 amino acids. Losses at the gene ends were 2 bases for V and 3 bases for J; bases not matched to a gene: 20.

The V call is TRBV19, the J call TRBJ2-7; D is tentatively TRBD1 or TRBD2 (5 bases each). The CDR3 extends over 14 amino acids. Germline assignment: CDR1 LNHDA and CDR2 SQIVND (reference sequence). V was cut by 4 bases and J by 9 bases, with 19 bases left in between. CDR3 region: CASSKGSLKGGQYF. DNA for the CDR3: TGTGCCAGTAGTAAGGGGAGCCTAAAAGGAGGGCAGTACTTC.

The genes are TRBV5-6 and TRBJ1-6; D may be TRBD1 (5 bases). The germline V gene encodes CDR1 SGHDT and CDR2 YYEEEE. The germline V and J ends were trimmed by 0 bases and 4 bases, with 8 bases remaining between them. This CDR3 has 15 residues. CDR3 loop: CASSLDGGYNSPLHF. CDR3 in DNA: TGTGCCAGCAGCTTGGATGGGGGATATAATTCACCCCTCCACTTT.